This T cell receptor beta chain comes out of a study of blood T cells in healthy people across ages. Donors gave roughly 10 milliliters of peripheral blood apiece. The second PCR ran roughly 7 to 11 cycles with a sample-barcoded 5' primer and J-beta primers. In TCRdb, the 5' RACE reads were re-called with MiXCR into one record per CDR3 protein. The sample contains 1.5 million to 2 million distinct CDR3 sequences, 28% of which appear only once. Of note for this clonotype: Its antigen is unidentified.

This CDR3 comprises 14 residues. Germline loops: CDR1 DFQATT, CDR2 SNEGSKA (reference sequence). Trimming stripped 2 bases from V and 2 bases from J, with 12 bases between. Study-wide results and limits: Long-lived and aged donors differed, with more naive CD4+ cells and higher diversity in the long-lived. Estimates of diversity drawn from one million T cells were considered underestimates. The study found TCR beta diversity correlated strongly with naive T cell percentage.

The specimen sequenced was blood. The TCR sequence derives from a woman younger than 45 in good health. This chain connects TRBV20-1 to TRBJ1-1; no firm D call. The CDR3 sequence: CSARKGSVNTEAFF. CDR3 coding DNA: TGCAGTGCTAGAAAGGGCTCGGTAAACACTGAAGCTTTCTTT.